This T cell receptor (beta chain) appears in the sequencing data of a study of T cells after yellow fever vaccination. As for the study in general: Low-cell-number fractions were prepared with SMART-Seq v4 Ultra Low Input. Regarding the study as a whole: At about 97% for CD4 and approximately 88% for CD8, most primary-vaccination clones showed up again after the booster. It was a weaker secondary response, yet one that peaked faster, at day 5 versus 15.

It was through 5'RACE template switching that TCR cDNA was made, with a universal primer site and UMIs added. TCRdb recomputed calls from the 5' RACE reads with MiXCR, one row per CDR3 protein. The sample holds some 670,000 distinct CDR3 sequences; 9% to 15% are singletons and the top ten take 15%. Comments on this clonotype: What it recognizes is unknown.

Per the germline V gene, CDR1 is MNHEY and CDR2 is SMNVEV (reference sequence). The CDR3 totals 17 residues. V shed 2 bases and J shed 1 base, with 12 bases lying between them. The chain carries TRBV27 and TRBJ1-6; no reliable D call. This TCR was recovered from a man aged 30-40 years who received the YFV17D yellow fever vaccine. This material consisted of PBMCs, taken on the day of the yellow fever booster vaccination. The CDR3 region has the DNA TGTGCCAGCAGTTTAACGTGGCGGGTTTCCTATAATTCACCCCTCCACTTT. Protein sequence: CASSLTWRVSYNSPLHF.